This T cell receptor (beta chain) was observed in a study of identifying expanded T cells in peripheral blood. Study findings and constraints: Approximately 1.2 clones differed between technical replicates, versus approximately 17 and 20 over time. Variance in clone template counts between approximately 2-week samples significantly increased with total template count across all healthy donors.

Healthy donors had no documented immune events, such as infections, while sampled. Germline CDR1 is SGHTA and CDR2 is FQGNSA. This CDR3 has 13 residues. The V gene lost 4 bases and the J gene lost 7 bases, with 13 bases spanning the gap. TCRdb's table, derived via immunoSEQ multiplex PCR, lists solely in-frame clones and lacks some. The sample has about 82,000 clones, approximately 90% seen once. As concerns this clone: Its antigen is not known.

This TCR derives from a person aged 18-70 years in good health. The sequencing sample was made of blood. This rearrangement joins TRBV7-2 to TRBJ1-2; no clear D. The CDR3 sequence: CASSSRTDPGYTF. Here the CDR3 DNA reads TGTGCCAGCAGCTCCAGGACCGATCCTGGCTACACCTTC.